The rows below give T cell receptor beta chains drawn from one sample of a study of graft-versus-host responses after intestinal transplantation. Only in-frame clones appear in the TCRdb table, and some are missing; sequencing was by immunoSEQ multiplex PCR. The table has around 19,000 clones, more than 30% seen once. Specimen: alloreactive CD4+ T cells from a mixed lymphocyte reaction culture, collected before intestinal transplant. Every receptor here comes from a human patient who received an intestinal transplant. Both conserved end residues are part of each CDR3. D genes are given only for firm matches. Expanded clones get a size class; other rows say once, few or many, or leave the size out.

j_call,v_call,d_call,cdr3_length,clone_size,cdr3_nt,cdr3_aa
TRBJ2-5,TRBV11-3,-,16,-,TGTGCCAGCAGCTTAGATGGGACCCATTCCCTCAGAACCCAGTACTTC,CASSLDGTHSLRTQYF
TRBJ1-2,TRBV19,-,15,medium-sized,TGTGCCAGTAGTATAACCGCTACCCCTAACTATGGCTACACCTTC,CASSITATPNYGYTF
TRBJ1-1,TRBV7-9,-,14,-,TGTGCCAGCAGGTCATGGCAGGTGAACACTGAAGCTTTCTTT,CASRSWQVNTEAFF
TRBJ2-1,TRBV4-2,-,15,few,TGTGCCAGCAGCCCCTGGGGACTGGCGAACAATGAGCAGTTCTTC,CASSPWGLANNEQFF
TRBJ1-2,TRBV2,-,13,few,TGTGCCAGCAGGCCGGGACCCGGTGATGGCTACACCTTC,CASRPGPGDGYTF
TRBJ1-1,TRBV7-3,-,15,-,TGTGCCAGCAGCTTAACGGCATTCAGAAACACTGAAGCTTTCTTT,CASSLTAFRNTEAFF
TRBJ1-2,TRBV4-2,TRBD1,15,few,TGTGCCAGCAGCCATACTATGAACAGGGGCTATGGCTACACCTTC,CASSHTMNRGYGYTF
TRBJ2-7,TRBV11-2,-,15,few,TGTGCCAGCAGCACCTGGACAGCTGGAACCTACGAGCAGTACTTC,CASSTWTAGTYEQYF
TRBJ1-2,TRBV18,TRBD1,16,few,TGTGCCAGCTCACCACCGAGGGGGACAGGGTTTTATGGCTACACCTTC,CASSPPRGTGFYGYTF
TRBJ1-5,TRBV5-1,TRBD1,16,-,TGCGCCAGCAGCCCCGGGACAGGGGACAGGAATCAGCCCCAGCATTTT,CASSPGTGDRNQPQHF
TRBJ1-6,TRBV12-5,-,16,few,TGTGCTAGTGGTTCGCCCGTTCCCGGTTCATATTCACCCCTCCACTTT,CASGSPVPGSYSPLHF
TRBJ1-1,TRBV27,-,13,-,TGTGCCAGCAGTTTTATGAGGGGGACTGAAGCTTTCTTT,CASSFMRGTEAFF
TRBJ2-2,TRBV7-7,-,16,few,TGTGCCAGCAGCAATACCTCGCGGGTGGGCACCGGGGAGCTGTTTTTT,CASSNTSRVGTGELFF
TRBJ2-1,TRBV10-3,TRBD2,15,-,TGTGCCATCAGTGACGGGGGGGGGTTATACAATGAGCAGTTCTTC,CAISDGGGLYNEQFF
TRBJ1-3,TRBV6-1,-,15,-,TGTGCCAGCAGAGTGGACGCACTCTCTGGAAACACCATATATTTT,CASRVDALSGNTIYF
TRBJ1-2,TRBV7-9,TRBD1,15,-,TGTGCCAGCAGCCACAGGGGCGCGGTAGGAATTAGCTACACCTTC,CASSHRGAVGISYTF
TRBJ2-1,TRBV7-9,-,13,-,TGTGCCAGCAGCTTATGGTCTTACAATGAGCAGTTCTTC,CASSLWSYNEQFF
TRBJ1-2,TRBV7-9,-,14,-,TGTGCCAGCAGCTCCACCTTGCATGTCTATGGCTACACCTTC,CASSSTLHVYGYTF
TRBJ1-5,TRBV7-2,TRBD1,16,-,TGTGCCAGCAGCTTAGTGGGACAGATCCCAAATCAGCCCCAGCATTTT,CASSLVGQIPNQPQHF
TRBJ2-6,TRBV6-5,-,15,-,TGTGCCAGCAGTTACGCAGGATCTGGGGCCAACGTCCTGACTTTC,CASSYAGSGANVLTF
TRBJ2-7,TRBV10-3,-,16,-,TGTGCCATCAGTGAGTCGACGGGTCCGAGCTCCTACGAGCAGTACTTC,CAISESTGPSSYEQYF
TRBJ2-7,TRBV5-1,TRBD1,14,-,TGCGCCAGCAGCCTCAAGACAGGGGTCCACGAGCAGTACTTC,CASSLKTGVHEQYF
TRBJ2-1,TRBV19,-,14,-,TGTGCCAGTAGTATTCGCTCATTCAGCAGCGAGCAGTTCTTC,CASSIRSFSSEQFF
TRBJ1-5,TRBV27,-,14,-,TGTGCCAGCAGTTTATTTCGGGACGTCGGGTCCCAGCATTTT,CASSLFRDVGSQHF
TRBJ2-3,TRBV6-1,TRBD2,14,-,TGTGCCAGCAAGGCGGGGGAGGTGACAGATACGCAGTATTTT,CASKAGEVTDTQYF
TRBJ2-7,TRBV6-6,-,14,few,TGTGCCAGCAGTCGGACCAGGGGCACCTACGAGCAGTACTTC,CASSRTRGTYEQYF
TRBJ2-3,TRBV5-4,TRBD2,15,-,TGTGCCAGCAAAAAGCGGGACCCGTCCACAGATACGCAGTATTTT,CASKKRDPSTDTQYF
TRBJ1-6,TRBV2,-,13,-,TGTGCCAGCAGGGGGGAGATCAATTCACCCCTCCACTTT,CASRGEINSPLHF
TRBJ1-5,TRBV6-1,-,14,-,TGTGCCAGCAGTGATCAAGGTGGCCATCAGCCCCAGCATTTT,CASSDQGGHQPQHF
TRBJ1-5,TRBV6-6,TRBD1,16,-,TGTGCCAGCAGTAACCGAGGGGGCGCAGGGTATCAGCCCCAGCATTTT,CASSNRGGAGYQPQHF
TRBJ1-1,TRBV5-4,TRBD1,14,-,TGTGCCAGCAGCCCCGACAGGGGGAACACTGAAGCTTTCTTT,CASSPDRGNTEAFF
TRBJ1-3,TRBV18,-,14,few,TGTGCCAGCTCACCCCGGGACTCTGGAAACACCATATATTTT,CASSPRDSGNTIYF
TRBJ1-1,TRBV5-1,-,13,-,TGCGCCAGCAGCTCTGGACAGATCACTGAAGCTTTCTTT,CASSSGQITEAFF
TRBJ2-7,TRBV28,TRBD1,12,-,TGTGCCAGCCGGGACAGGATTACGTTGCAGTACTTC,CASRDRITLQYF
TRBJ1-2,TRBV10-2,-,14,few,TGCGCCAGCAGTGAGATTTGGGCGAGCTATGGCTACACCTTC,CASSEIWASYGYTF
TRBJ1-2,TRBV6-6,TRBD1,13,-,TGTGCCAGCAGCAAAGACAGGGACTATGGCTACACCTTC,CASSKDRDYGYTF
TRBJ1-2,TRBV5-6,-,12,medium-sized,TGTGCCAGCAGCTTGGGGGGGTATGGCTACACCTTC,CASSLGGYGYTF
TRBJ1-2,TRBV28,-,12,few,TGTGCCAGCAGCCACCCCCGGACATCCAGTACCTTC,CASSHPRTSSTF
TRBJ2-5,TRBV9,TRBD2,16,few,TGTGCCAGCAGCGTAGCACCAAGCGGGGGGGCGGAGACCCAGTACTTC,CASSVAPSGGAETQYF
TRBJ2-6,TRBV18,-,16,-,TGTGCCAGCTCACCACAGTCAGGGAGTGGGGCCAACGTCCTGACTTTC,CASSPQSGSGANVLTF
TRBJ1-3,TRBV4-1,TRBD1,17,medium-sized,TGCGCCAGCAGCCACCCCCGGACAGGACTCTCTGGAAACACCATATATTTT,CASSHPRTGLSGNTIYF
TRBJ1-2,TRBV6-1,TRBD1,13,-,TGTGCCAGCAGTGCGACAGGGTGGACTGGCTACACCTTC,CASSATGWTGYTF
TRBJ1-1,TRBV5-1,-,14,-,TGCGCCAGCAGCTTGACCCCAGGGAGACCTGAAGCTTTCTTT,CASSLTPGRPEAFF
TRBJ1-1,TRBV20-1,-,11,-,TGCAGTGCTAGGACAGGAGAGCGCGCTTTCTTT,CSARTGERAFF
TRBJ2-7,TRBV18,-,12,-,TGTGCCAGCTCACCAGGTATCCACGAGCAGTACTTC,CASSPGIHEQYF
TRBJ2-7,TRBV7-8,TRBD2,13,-,TGTGCCAGCAGCCGACGGGGGGGCAGCGAGCAGTACTTC,CASSRRGGSEQYF
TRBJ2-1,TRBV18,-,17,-,TGTGCCAGCTCACCACCCAAAGGAGCGGGTGGGGACAATGAGCAGTTCTTC,CASSPPKGAGGDNEQFF
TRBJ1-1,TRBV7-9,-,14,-,TGTGCCAGCAGCCAACATAGTAGGGTGGTTGAAGCTTTCTTT,CASSQHSRVVEAFF
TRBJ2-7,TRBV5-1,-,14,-,TGCGCCAGCAGCTTGGGGGCGAGGGGATACGAGCAGTACTTC,CASSLGARGYEQYF
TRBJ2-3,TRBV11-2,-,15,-,TGTGCCAGCAGTAGCTGGCGGGGATTTACAGATACGCAGTATTTT,CASSSWRGFTDTQYF
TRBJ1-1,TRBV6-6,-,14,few,TGTGCCAGCAGTCCACCGGCCCGGAGCACTGAAGCTTTCTTT,CASSPPARSTEAFF
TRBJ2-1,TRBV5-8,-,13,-,TGTGCCAGCAGCTTCCGGCTAGCGCATGAGCAGTTCTTC,CASSFRLAHEQFF
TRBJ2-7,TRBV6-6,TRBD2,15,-,TGTGCCAGCAGTTACTCGTCTGGGGGGGGGTACGAGCAGTACTTC,CASSYSSGGGYEQYF
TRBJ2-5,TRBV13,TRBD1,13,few,TGTGCCAGCAGCTACATACAGGGGGAGACCCAGTACTTC,CASSYIQGETQYF
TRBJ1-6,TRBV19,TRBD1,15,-,TGTGCCAGTAGTATAGCGGGACAGGTTAATTCACCCCTCCACTTT,CASSIAGQVNSPLHF